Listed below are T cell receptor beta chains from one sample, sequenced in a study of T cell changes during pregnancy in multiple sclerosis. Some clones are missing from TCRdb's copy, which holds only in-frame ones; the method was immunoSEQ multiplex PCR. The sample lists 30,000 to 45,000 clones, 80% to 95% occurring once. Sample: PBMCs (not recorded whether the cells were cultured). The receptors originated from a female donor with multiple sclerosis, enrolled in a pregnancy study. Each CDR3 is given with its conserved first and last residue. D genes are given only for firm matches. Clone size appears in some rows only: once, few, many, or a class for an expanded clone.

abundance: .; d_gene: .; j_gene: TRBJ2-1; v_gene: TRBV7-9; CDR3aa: CASNDAWRDEQFF; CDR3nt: TGTGCCAGCAACGATGCATGGAGGGATGAGCAGTTCTTC
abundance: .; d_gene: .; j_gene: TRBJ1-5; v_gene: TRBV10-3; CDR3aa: CAIAGGTANQPQHF; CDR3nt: TGTGCCATCGCGGGGGGCACAGCTAATCAGCCCCAGCATTTT
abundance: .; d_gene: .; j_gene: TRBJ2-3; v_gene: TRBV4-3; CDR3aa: CASSPRPGISTDTQYF; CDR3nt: TGCGCCAGCAGCCCGAGACCGGGGATTAGCACAGATACGCAGTATTTT
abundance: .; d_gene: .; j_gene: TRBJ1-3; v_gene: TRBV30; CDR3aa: CAWSGDTTGNTIYF; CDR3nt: TGTGCCTGGAGTGGGGACACTACTGGAAACACCATATATTTT
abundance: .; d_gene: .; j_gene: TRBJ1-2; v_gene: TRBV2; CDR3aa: CASSEYRGTGGYTF; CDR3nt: TGTGCCAGCAGTGAATATAGGGGGACGGGTGGCTACACCTTC
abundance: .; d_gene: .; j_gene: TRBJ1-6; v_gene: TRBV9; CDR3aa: CASSVGDSPLHF; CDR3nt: TGTGCCAGCAGCGTAGGGGATTCACCCCTCCACTTT
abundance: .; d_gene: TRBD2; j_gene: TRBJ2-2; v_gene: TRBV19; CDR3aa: CASNPGGMNTGELFF; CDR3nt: TGTGCCAGTAATCCGGGAGGGATGAACACCGGGGAGCTGTTTTTT
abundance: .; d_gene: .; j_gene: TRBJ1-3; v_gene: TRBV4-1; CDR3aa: CASSQGLGGSGNTIYF; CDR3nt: TGCGCCAGCAGCCAAGGATTAGGGGGCTCTGGAAACACCATATATTTT
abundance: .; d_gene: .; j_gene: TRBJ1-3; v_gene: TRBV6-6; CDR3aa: CASSLLVSGNTIYF; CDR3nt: TGTGCCAGCAGTCTACTGGTATCTGGAAACACCATATATTTT
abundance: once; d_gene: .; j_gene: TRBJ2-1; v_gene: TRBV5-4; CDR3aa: CASSLVGSGEGNEQFF; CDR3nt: TGTGCCAGCAGCTTGGTGGGGAGCGGAGAGGGCAATGAGCAGTTCTTC
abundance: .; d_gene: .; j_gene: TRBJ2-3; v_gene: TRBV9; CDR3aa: CASSVAGIGADTQYF; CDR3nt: TGTGCCAGCAGCGTAGCGGGGATCGGCGCAGATACGCAGTATTTT
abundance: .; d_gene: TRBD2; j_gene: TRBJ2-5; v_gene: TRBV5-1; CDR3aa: CASSLASGGVRFKETQYF; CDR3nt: TGCGCCAGCAGCTTGGCTTCTGGGGGGGTCCGATTTAAAGAGACCCAGTACTTC
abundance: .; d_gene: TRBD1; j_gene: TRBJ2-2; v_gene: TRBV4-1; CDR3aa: CASSQRTGSTGELFF; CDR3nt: TGCGCCAGCAGCCAACGGACAGGGAGCACCGGGGAGCTGTTTTTT
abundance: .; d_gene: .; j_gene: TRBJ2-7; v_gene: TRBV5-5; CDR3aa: CASSWRVGYEQYF; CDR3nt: TGTGCCAGCAGCTGGAGGGTTGGTTACGAGCAGTACTTC
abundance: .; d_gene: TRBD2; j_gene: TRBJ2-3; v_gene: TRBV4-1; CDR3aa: CASSQVGTSGNAQYF; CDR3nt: TGCGCCAGCAGCCAAGTCGGGACTAGCGGGAATGCGCAGTATTTT
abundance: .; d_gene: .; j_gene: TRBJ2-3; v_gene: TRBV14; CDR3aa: CASSSDRRAADTQYF; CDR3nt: TGTGCCAGCAGCTCGGACCGGAGAGCCGCAGATACGCAGTATTTT
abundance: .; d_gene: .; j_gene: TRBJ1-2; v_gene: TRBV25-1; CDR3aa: CASSEPGAIWNGYTF; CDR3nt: TGTGCCAGCAGTGAGCCCGGGGCCATTTGGAATGGCTACACCTTC
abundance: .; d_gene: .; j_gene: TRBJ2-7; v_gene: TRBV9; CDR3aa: CASSVSQSEQYF; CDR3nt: TGTGCCAGCAGCGTTTCCCAGAGCGAGCAGTACTTC
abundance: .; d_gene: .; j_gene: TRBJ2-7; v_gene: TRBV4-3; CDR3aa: CASSQDRWDTSSYEQYF; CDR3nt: TGCGCCAGCAGCCAAGATAGGTGGGACACGAGCTCCTACGAGCAGTACTTC
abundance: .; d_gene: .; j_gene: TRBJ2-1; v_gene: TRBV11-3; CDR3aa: CASSLGRVSYNEQFF; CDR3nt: TGTGCCAGCAGCTTAGGCAGGGTCTCCTACAATGAGCAGTTCTTC
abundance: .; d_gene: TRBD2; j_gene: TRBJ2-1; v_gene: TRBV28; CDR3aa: CALGGGPGGIYNEQFF; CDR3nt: TGTGCCCTAGGAGGAGGGCCGGGGGGGATATACAATGAGCAGTTCTTC
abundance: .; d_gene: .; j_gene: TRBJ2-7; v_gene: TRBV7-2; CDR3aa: CASSFPHSTSYEQYF; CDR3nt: TGTGCCAGCAGCTTCCCGCACAGTACTAGTTACGAGCAGTACTTC
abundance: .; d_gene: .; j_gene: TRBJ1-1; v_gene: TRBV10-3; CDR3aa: CAISEAGQNTEAFF; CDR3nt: TGTGCCATCAGTGAGGCAGGTCAGAACACTGAAGCTTTCTTT
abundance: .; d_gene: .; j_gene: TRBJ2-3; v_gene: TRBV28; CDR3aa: CASSYSSKDTQYF; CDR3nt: TGTGCCAGCAGTTACTCTAGCAAAGATACGCAGTATTTT
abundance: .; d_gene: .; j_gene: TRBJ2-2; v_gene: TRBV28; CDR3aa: CASSGRGAGELFF; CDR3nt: TGTGCCAGCAGTGGCAGGGGAGCCGGGGAGCTGTTTTTT
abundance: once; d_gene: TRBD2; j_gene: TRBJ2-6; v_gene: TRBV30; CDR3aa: CAWSVLAPGANVLTF; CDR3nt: TGTGCCTGGAGCGTACTAGCGCCAGGGGCCAACGTCCTGACTTTC
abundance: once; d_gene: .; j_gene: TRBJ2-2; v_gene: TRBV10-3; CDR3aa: CAISESQEVGYTGELFF; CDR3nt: TGTGCCATCAGTGAGTCGCAGGAGGTCGGGTACACCGGGGAGCTGTTTTTT
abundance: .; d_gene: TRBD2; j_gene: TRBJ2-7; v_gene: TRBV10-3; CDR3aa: CAISLAGPAYEQYF; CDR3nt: TGTGCCATCAGCTTAGCGGGGCCGGCCTACGAGCAGTACTTC
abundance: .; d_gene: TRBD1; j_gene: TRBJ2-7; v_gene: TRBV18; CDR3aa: CASSPRSKGQITYEQYF; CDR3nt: TGTGCCAGCTCACCACGGAGTAAGGGACAGATAACCTACGAGCAGTACTTC
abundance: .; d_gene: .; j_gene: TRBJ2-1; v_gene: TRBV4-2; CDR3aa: CASSQAIGNWVEQFF; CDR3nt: TGTGCCAGCAGCCAAGCCATTGGGAATTGGGTCGAGCAGTTCTTC
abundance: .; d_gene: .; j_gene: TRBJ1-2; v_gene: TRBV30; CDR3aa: CAWGPRGNYGYTF; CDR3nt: TGTGCCTGGGGACCGAGGGGTAACTATGGCTACACCTTC
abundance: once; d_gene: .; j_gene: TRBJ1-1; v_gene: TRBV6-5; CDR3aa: CASSYRIKTEAFF; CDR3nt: TGTGCCAGCAGTTACCGAATCAAAACTGAAGCTTTCTTT
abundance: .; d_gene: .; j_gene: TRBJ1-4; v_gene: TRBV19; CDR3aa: CASGGWRTNEKLFF; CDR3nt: TGTGCCAGTGGCGGGTGGAGGACTAATGAAAAACTGTTTTTT
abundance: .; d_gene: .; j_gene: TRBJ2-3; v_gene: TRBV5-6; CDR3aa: CASSLEQGSTDTQYF; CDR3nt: TGTGCCAGCAGCTTGGAGCAGGGAAGCACAGATACGCAGTATTTT
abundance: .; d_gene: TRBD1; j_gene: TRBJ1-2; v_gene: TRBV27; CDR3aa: CASSHNADRAANYGYTF; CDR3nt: TGTGCCAGCAGCCATAATGCCGACAGGGCCGCTAACTATGGCTACACCTTC